Below, 29 T cell receptor beta chains from the same sample are listed, as sequenced in a study of OX40 agonist ivuxolimab in advanced cancers. Assay used: immunoSEQ multiplex PCR; TCRdb lists only in-frame clones, some missing. Altogether 55,000 to 80,000 clones are present, about 88% being singletons, with the ten largest covering approximately 1.1%. Sequences were derived from CD4+ or CD8+ T cells sorted from blood, sampled in a trial of the OX40 agonist ivuxolimab. The origin of the receptors is an adult with an advanced solid tumor such as melanoma, head and neck, liver or kidney cancer.

The chain links TRBV5-1 to TRBJ2-2, with 8 nucleotides matching TRBD1. The germline gives CDR1 SGHRS, CDR2 YFSETQ. The CDR3 loop spans 16 amino acids. Trimming at V came to 4 bases and at J to 2 bases, leaving 7 bases not matched to a gene. This CDR3 is CASSLGQGVNTGELFF. The CDR3 nucleotides are TGCGCCAGCAGCCTCGGACAGGGAGTTAACACCGGGGAGCTGTTTTTT.

This clone showed up just once. The chain is built from TRBV28 and TRBJ2-2; the D is unclear. Germline V gene sequence: CDR1 MDHEN, CDR2 SYDVKM. This CDR3 is built from 15 residues. V lost 6 bases, J lost 13 bases, and 24 bases lay in between. CDR3 bases: TGTGCCAGCAGCGAACCCAATTTGGGAAGGGATTTGCTGTTTTTT. Its translation: CASSEPNLGRDLLFF.

J is TRBJ1-1 and V is TRBV2; D ambiguous. V gave up 4 bases and J gave up 3 bases, with 6 bases separating them. This CDR3 is 12 amino acids long. CDR1 and CDR2 (germline): SNHLY, FYNNEI. For the CDR3, the DNA is TGTGCCAGCAGTGGACAAGACACTGAAGCTTTCTTT. Translated: CASSGQDTEAFF.

V usage is TRBV9 and J usage is TRBJ2-6; 7 nucleotides match TRBD1. The CDR3 has 16 amino acids. CDR1 and CDR2 (germline): SGDLS, YYNGEE. Trimming took 0 bases from V and 2 from J; bases not matched to a gene: 2. Written as DNA, the CDR3 is TGTGCCAGCAGCGTAGCCGGGACAGCTGGGGCCAACGTCCTGACTTTC. Amino acid sequence: CASSVAGTAGANVLTF.

V usage is TRBV9 and J usage is TRBJ1-2; 9 bases are shared with TRBD1. The CDR3 totals 13 residues. V lost 3 bases to trimming and J lost 14 bases; unmatched junction nucleotides: 11. Germline CDR1 SGDLS, CDR2 YYNGEE. The CDR3 sequence: CASSAPPRTGVTF. The DNA of the CDR3 is TGTGCCAGCAGCGCCCCGCCCCGGACAGGGGTGACCTTC.

A few counts support this clone. The DNA of the CDR3 is TGTGCCAGCAGCCTTCGGGACAGGATCTATGGCTACACCTTC. It translates to CASSLRDRIYGYTF. The chain carries TRBV7-9 and TRBJ1-2, with 8 bases identical to TRBD1. V trimming: 5 bases; J trimming: 4 bases; junction bases outside the gene matches: 6. Germline V CDR1 and CDR2: SEHNR, FQNEAQ (reference sequence). The CDR3 is 14 amino acids.

The chain is built from TRBV7-2 and TRBJ2-1; the match to TRBD2 covers 8 bases. The junction had 19 bases not matched to a gene; V was cut back by 5 bases and J by 10 bases. The germline CDR1 and CDR2 sequences are SGHTA and FQGNSA. The CDR3 consists of 17 residues. The CDR3 region has the DNA TGTGCCAGCAGCCCCACCTCTAGCGGGCACGGGAGAATAGAGCAGTTCTTC. Its translation is CASSPTSSGHGRIEQFF.

The chain links TRBV27 to TRBJ1-1; tentatively, D is TRBD1 (6 bases). Trimming removed 4 bases at V and 2 bases at J, with 11 bases between. The germline V gene has CDR1 MNHEY and CDR2 SMNVEV (reference sequence). The CDR3 sequence is 14 residues long. Here the CDR3 DNA reads TGTGCCAGCAGTTCCCGGACAGTCAACACTGAAGCTTTCTTT. As protein: CASSSRTVNTEAFF.

This chain joins TRBV19 and TRBJ2-6; D is unclear. CDR1 is LNHDA, CDR2 SQIVND, per germline (reference sequence). Trimming took off 4 bases at V and 0 bases at J, with 10 bases between the two ends. CDR3 size: 16 residues. The CDR3 here is CASSKGASSGANVLTF. In DNA, the CDR3 is TGTGCCAGTAGTAAGGGTGCAAGCTCTGGGGCCAACGTCCTGACTTTC. Using reference TRBV19 and TRBJ2-6 for the parts outside the CDR3, the full variable domain is DGGITQSPKYLFRKEGQNVTLSCEQNLNHDAMYWYRQDPGQGLRLIYYSQIVNDFQKGDIAEGYSVSREKKESFPLTVTSAQKNPTAFYLCASSKGASSGANVLTFGAGSRLTVL.

To note about this clone: This sample includes further DNA sequences coding for the same CDR3. The chain couples TRBV7-9 to TRBJ2-5; D is unresolved. There are 11 residues in the CDR3. V was shortened by 5 bases and J by 2 bases, with 3 bases between the two germline ends. Germline V gene sequence: CDR1 SEHNR, CDR2 FQNEAQ (reference sequence). The CDR3, as DNA: TGTGCCAGCAGCGCACAAGAGACCCAGTACTTC. Its protein product is CASSAQETQYF. Together with reference TRBV7-9 and TRBJ2-5, the CDR3 gives the full variable domain: DTGVSQNPRHKITKRGQNVTFRCDPISEHNRLYWYRQTLGQGPEFLTYFQNEAQLEKSRLLSDRFSAERPKGSFSTLEIQRTEQGDSAMYLCASSAQETQYFGPGTRLLVL.

The J gene is TRBJ1-2, the V gene TRBV11-2; maybe TRBD1 (6 bases). Looked up from germline, CDR1 is SGHAT and CDR2 is FQNNGV. The V and J ends lost 1 base and 5 bases respectively, with 14 bases between them. The CDR3 is 15 residues long. The CDR3 DNA is TGTGCCAGCAGCTTAGCCTTGGGGGCGCCTTATGGCTACACCTTC. It yields the protein CASSLALGAPYGYTF.

The V and J genes are TRBV9 and TRBJ2-7, with D tentatively TRBD2 (6 bases). Germline V gene lookup returns CDR1 SGDLS and CDR2 YYNGEE. This CDR3 region has 13 residues. The germline V and J ends were trimmed by 4 bases and 4 bases, with 12 bases remaining between them. Here the CDR3 DNA reads TGTGCCAGCAGCCGGGAGCAGTCTTACGAGCAGTACTTC. Amino acid sequence: CASSREQSYEQYF.

Turning to this clone: The junction departs from the called germline gene at one end, perhaps through a read error. The chain is built from TRBV7-7 and TRBJ2-3; possibly TRBD2 for D (6 bases). The CDR3 is 14 residues long. CDR1 is SSHAT, CDR2 FNYEAQ, per germline (reference sequence). CDR3 sequence reads: CASSSGGGTDTQYF. The DNA for the CDR3 is TGTGCTAGCAGCTCCGGCGGGGGCACAGATACGCAGTATTTT. Supplemented by reference TRBV7-7 and TRBJ2-3, the full variable domain reads GAGVSQSPRYKVTKRGQDVTLRCDPISSHATLYWYQQALGQGPEFLTYFNYEAQPDKSGLPSDRFSAERPEGSISTLTIQRTEQRDSAMYRCASSSGGGTDTQYFGPGTRLTVL.

J is TRBJ2-7 and V is TRBV2; D gene ambiguous. In germline, CDR1 is SNHLY, CDR2 FYNNEI. V was clipped by 6 bases and J by 0 bases, with 6 bases between them. The CDR3 has 12 residues. In DNA, the CDR3 is TGTGCCAGCAGACAGAGCTCCTACGAGCAGTACTTC. Translation: CASRQSSYEQYF.

This chain connects TRBV4-3 to TRBJ2-2, with D tentatively TRBD1 (5 bases). V dropped 0 bases and J dropped 1 base, with 9 bases sitting between them. The CDR3 runs to 16 residues. The germline V gene encodes CDR1 LGHNA and CDR2 YSLEER. In nucleotides, the CDR3 is TGCGCCAGCAGCCAAGATGCGACAGAGAACACCGGGGAGCTGTTTTTT. Amino acids: CASSQDATENTGELFF.

The V and J genes are TRBV2 and TRBJ2-3, with D uncertain. V was cut by 6 bases and J by 0 bases, with 4 bases left in between. This CDR3 has 12 residues. CDR1 and CDR2 (germline): SNHLY, FYNNEI. CDR3 in DNA: TGTGCCAGCAGAACCAGCACAGATACGCAGTATTTT. Residues: CASRTSTDTQYF.

V gene TRBV10-3 combines with J gene TRBJ1-5, with 8 bases identical to TRBD1. With V trimmed by 4 bases and J by 6 bases, 8 bases remained unmatched. Germline V lookup: CDR1 ENHRY, CDR2 SYGVKD. The CDR3 runs 15 residues. The DNA for the CDR3 is TGTGCCATCAGTGGCGGGACAGGATGGGGTCAGCCCCAGCATTTT. Translation: CAISGGTGWGQPQHF.

The chain uses TRBV7-3 and TRBJ2-7; perhaps TRBD2 as D (5 bases). The CDR3 extends over 15 amino acids. Trimming cost V 5 bases and J 2 bases, with 16 bases left between them. The germline V gene has CDR1 SGHTA and CDR2 FQGTGA. The CDR3 sequence: CASSPGRGRAYEQYF. For the CDR3, the DNA is TGTGCCAGCAGCCCAGGCCGTGGGCGGGCCTACGAGCAGTACTTC.

The V and J genes are TRBV5-1 and TRBJ2-5; D gene unclear. The DNA end favors TRBJ2-7, so the J call may be wrong. Germline loops: CDR1 SGHRS, CDR2 YFSETQ. This CDR3 contains 14 residues. The CDR3 DNA reads TGCGCCAGCAGCTTGATGCGTGGGCCCTACGAGCAGTACTTC. As protein: CASSLMRGPYEQYF.

The chain uses TRBV7-3 and TRBJ1-2; TRBD1 matches 11 bases. CDR3 size: 15 residues. CDR1 is SGHTA, CDR2 FQGTGA, per germline. V lost 1 base and J lost 6; bases outside the gene matches: 4. CDR3 sequence reads: CASSLRTGGVDGYTF. The CDR3 DNA follows: TGTGCCAGCAGCTTAAGGACAGGGGGCGTGGATGGCTACACCTTC.

The rearrangement links TRBV5-8 to TRBJ2-1; D remains unclear. The CDR3 is made up of 16 amino acids. CDR1 is SGHTS and CDR2 is YDEGEE in the germline V gene. V lost 0 bases and J lost 0, with 10 bases in between. The CDR3 spells CASSLVRVSSYNEQFF. The CDR3 region has the DNA TGTGCCAGCAGCTTGGTACGTGTAAGCTCCTACAATGAGCAGTTCTTC.

The V call is TRBV5-1, the J call TRBJ2-1; D is possibly TRBD2 (5 bases). This CDR3 contains 14 residues. From germline, CDR1 is SGHRS and CDR2 YFSETQ. V lost 7 bases and J 4 bases, leaving 15 bases between the germline ends. Here the CDR3 reads CASGTAASYNEQFF. In nucleotides, the CDR3 is TGCGCCAGCGGAACAGCGGCCTCATACAATGAGCAGTTCTTC.

V usage is TRBV6-1 and J usage is TRBJ2-6, with D unresolved. Germline V lookup: CDR1 MNHNS, CDR2 SASEGT. V gave up 4 bases and J gave up 2 bases, with 9 bases separating them. The CDR3 spans 15 residues. CDR3 loop: CASSGNKAGANVLTF. Here the CDR3 DNA reads TGTGCCAGCAGTGGAAATAAGGCTGGGGCCAACGTCCTGACTTTC.

For the CDR3, the DNA is TGTGCCAGCAGCTGGGGACAGGGCGGGGATCAGCCCCAGCATTTT. Translating it yields CASSWGQGGDQPQHF. This chain joins TRBV5-5 and TRBJ1-5, with 9 positions matching TRBD1. Trimming removed 3 bases from V and 5 bases from J; junction bases left unmatched: 6. The CDR3 totals 15 residues. CDR1 is SGHKS and CDR2 is YYEKEE in the germline V gene (reference sequence).

The gene calls are TRBV4-2 and TRBJ2-5, with D hard to call. Matching the DNA end better, TRBJ2-7 makes the J call doubtful. This CDR3 contains 15 residues. In germline, CDR1 is LGHNA, CDR2 YNFKEQ. CDR3 DNA sequence: TGTGCCAGCAGCCCCCGTTCAGGTTACTCCTACGAGCAGTACTTC. Residues: CASSPRSGYSYEQYF.

The chain combines TRBV5-8 with TRBJ1-5; no definite D call. This CDR3 is 14 amino acids long. The V gene's germline CDR1 is SGHTS and CDR2 YDEGEE. V gave up 2 bases and J gave up 1 base, with 7 bases separating them. The CDR3 sequence is CASSLRTSNQPQHF. The CDR3 coding sequence is TGTGCCAGCAGCTTACGGACCAGCAATCAGCCCCAGCATTTT.

The chain joins TRBV7-2 to TRBJ2-1, with TRBD1 as a possible D gene (5 bases). V was shortened by 3 bases and J by 0 bases, with 9 bases between the two germline ends. The germline V gene has CDR1 SGHTA and CDR2 FQGNSA. The CDR3 covers 15 residues. The CDR3 DNA is TGTGCCAGCAGCTTTCAGGGATTCTCCTACAATGAGCAGTTCTTC. It yields the protein CASSFQGFSYNEQFF.

J is TRBJ1-6 and V is TRBV6-5; weak D call: TRBD1 (5 bases). V was clipped by 6 bases and J by 7 bases, with 16 bases between them. Germline CDR1 and CDR2: MNHEY and SVGAGI. The CDR3 loop spans 15 amino acids. The CDR3 region is CASSPRAGTNSPLHF. CDR3 coding DNA: TGTGCCAGCAGCCCTCGGGCAGGGACGAATTCACCCCTCCACTTT.

J is TRBJ2-2 and V is TRBV7-3; 12 nucleotides agree with TRBD2. The CDR3 loop spans 14 amino acids. The germline CDR1 and CDR2 sequences are SGHTA and FQGTGA. After removal of 6 bases from V and 9 bases from J, the junction contained 5 bases not matched to a gene. CDR3 amino acids: CASSPLAGGRELFF. The CDR3 DNA sequence: TGTGCCAGCAGTCCGCTAGCGGGAGGGCGGGAGCTGTTTTTT.